This TCR beta chain originates from a study of cytomegalovirus exposure and HLA in healthy donors. The PCR employed 60 Vbeta primers together with 13 Jbeta primers. The table came from immunoSEQ multiplex PCR; TCRdb's copy has only in-frame clones and leaves some out. The sample lists about 110,000 clones, about 68% seen once, with around 4% in the top ten. The V end lost 8 bases, the J end lost 2 bases, and 3 bases lay between the germline ends. Germline V gives CDR1 KGHSH, CDR2 LQKENI. There are 11 residues in the CDR3. Material for sequencing was PBMCs. The TCR comes from a woman aged 40 to 50 in good health and CMV-seropositive. The chain joins TRBV18 to TRBJ2-2, with D uncertain. CDR3 nucleotides: TGTGCCAGCCATAACACCGGGGAGCTGTTTTTT. It encodes CASHNTGELFF.